Shown below are 13 T cell receptor beta chains from a single sample sequenced in a study of blood T cell repertoires in COVID-19. Assay: immunoSEQ multiplex PCR; the TCRdb copy retains only in-frame clones and omits some. The sample has about 190,000 clones; more than 70% are singletons. Sequenced sample: peripheral blood. The receptors come from a man aged 35 to 55 with active or convalescent COVID-19.

The chain combines TRBV10-3 with TRBJ2-5; weak D call: TRBD1 (5 bases). This CDR3 has 13 amino acids. Trimming removed 6 bases from V and 3 bases from J, with 11 bases in between. Germline CDR1 reads ENHRY; CDR2 reads SYGVKD. CDR3 DNA: TGTGCCATCAGCCTAAGGGGCGAAGAGACCCAGTACTTC. Translated: CAISLRGEETQYF.

This chain connects TRBV6-5 to TRBJ2-3, with D tentatively TRBD2 (6 bases). The CDR3 loop spans 13 amino acids. The V gene's germline CDR1 is MNHEY and CDR2 SVGAGI. V was pared by 8 bases and J by 2 bases, with 11 bases between. The CDR3 protein is CASGRLYTDTQYF. CDR3 nucleotides: TGTGCCAGCGGGAGGTTGTACACAGATACGCAGTATTTT.

This clone was seen at least ten times. The chain joins TRBV19 to TRBJ1-6; D remains unclear. Germline assignment: CDR1 LNHDA and CDR2 SQIVND (reference sequence). V was pared by 2 bases and J by 7 bases, with 18 bases between. CDR3 length: 17 amino acids. The CDR3: CASSIRGGLVGNSPLHF. CDR3 nucleotides: TGTGCCAGTAGTATACGCGGAGGGTTAGTCGGAAATTCACCCCTCCACTTT.

This rearrangement joins TRBV15 to TRBJ2-5; 10 bases fit TRBD2. The CDR3 consists of 19 residues. With V trimmed by 0 bases and J by 6 bases, 16 bases remained unmatched. From germline, CDR1 is LNHNV and CDR2 YYDKDF (reference sequence). CDR3 sequence (DNA): TGTGCCACCAGCAGAGATCTTGGGGGTAGCGGGGGGTCTCGTAAGACCCAGTACTTC. This translates into CATSRDLGGSGGSRKTQYF.

The V gene is TRBV11-2, the J gene TRBJ2-7, with 7 bases that match TRBD1. CDR1 and CDR2 from the germline V gene are SGHAT and FQNNGV. This CDR3 region has 14 residues. Germline trimming cut 4 bases from V and 2 bases from J; bases unmatched to any gene: 5. The CDR3 bases are TGTGCCAGCAGCTACCGGGACAGAGCCTACGAGCAGTACTTC. Translated: CASSYRDRAYEQYF.

CDR3 bases: TGTGCCAGCAGCAGAAGGACAGGGAGAACTGAAGCTTTCTTT. It yields the protein CASSRRTGRTEAFF. This chain links TRBV5-8 with TRBJ1-1, with 8 bases matching TRBD1. J was trimmed by 5 bases and V by 4 bases; bases with no gene match: 7. The V gene's germline CDR1 is SGHTS and CDR2 YDEGEE. There are 14 residues in the CDR3.

The chain combines TRBV28 with TRBJ2-3, with 7 positions matching TRBD2. The CDR3 has 16 amino acids. Trimming at V came to 4 bases and at J to 0 bases, leaving 7 bases not matched to a gene. The germline V gene has CDR1 MDHEN and CDR2 SYDVKM. The CDR3 DNA sequence: TGTGCCAGCAGTTGTGGTTCGGGAGGAAGCACAGATACGCAGTATTTT. Translated, it gives CASSCGSGGSTDTQYF.

The V gene is TRBV5-6, the J gene TRBJ2-3; no clear D gene. Germline CDR1 and CDR2: SGHDT and YYEEEE. V was shortened by 0 bases and J by 0 bases, with 5 bases between the two germline ends. This CDR3 region has 14 residues. CDR3 DNA sequence: TGTGCCAGCAGCTTGGTACAGAGCACAGATACGCAGTATTTT. Protein product: CASSLVQSTDTQYF.

The gene calls are TRBV7-2 and TRBJ1-1, with a tentative D call TRBD1 (5 bases). CDR1 is SGHTA and CDR2 is FQGNSA in the germline V gene. CDR3 length: 13 residues. Trimming left V 4 bases short and J 1 base short, with 7 bases between. CDR3 sequence: CASSYDRNTEAFF. CDR3 nucleotide sequence: TGTGCCAGCAGCTACGACAGGAACACTGAAGCTTTCTTT. Complete variable domain (other parts from reference TRBV7-2 and TRBJ1-1): GAGVSQSPSNKVTEKGKDVELRCDPISGHTALYWYRQSLGQGLEFLIYFQGNSAPDKSGLPSDRFSAERTGGSVSTLTIQRTQQEDSAVYLCASSYDRNTEAFFGQGTRLTVV.

The CDR3 region is CASIWEGNTEAFF. CDR3 in DNA: TGTGCCAGTATCTGGGAGGGGAACACTGAAGCTTTCTTT. This chain links TRBV28 with TRBJ1-1; D uncertain. This CDR3 contains 13 residues. The V end was cut by 9 bases, the J end by 1 base, with 12 bases between. Germline CDR1 reads MDHEN; CDR2 reads SYDVKM.

The chain carries TRBV7-8 and TRBJ1-5; a possible D gene is TRBD1 (6 bases). Germline V gene sequence: CDR1 SGHVS, CDR2 FQNEAQ. This CDR3 contains 16 residues. V lost 4 bases, J lost 3 bases, and 16 bases lay in between. The CDR3 region has the DNA TGTGCCAGCAGCTACTTTTCAGGGGTCCTCAATCAGCCCCAGCATTTT. This encodes CASSYFSGVLNQPQHF.

CDR3 amino acids: CASSSTGNQPQHF. The DNA of the CDR3 is TGTGCCAGCAGTTCTACCGGCAATCAGCCCCAGCATTTT. The genes are TRBV6-2 or TRBV6-3 and TRBJ1-5; unclear D gene. The length of the CDR3 is 13 residues. Trimming stripped 4 bases from V and 2 bases from J, with 6 bases between. The V gene's germline CDR1 is MNHEY and CDR2 SVGEGT.

J is TRBJ2-3 and V is TRBV28; D not certain. CDR3 length: 15 amino acids. Trimming stripped 3 bases from V and 3 bases from J, with 13 bases between. In germline, CDR1 is MDHEN, CDR2 SYDVKM. CDR3 protein: CASSFSLVRTDTQYF. CDR3 coding DNA: TGTGCCAGCAGTTTTAGTCTGGTCCGTACAGATACGCAGTATTTT.